The clone carrying this T cell receptor (beta chain) showed up just a few times. Its antigen is undetermined. Trimming removed 4 bases from V and 6 bases from J; junction bases left unmatched: 13. Germline V CDR1 and CDR2: LGHNA, YSLEER. This CDR3 spans 16 amino acids. The sample originates from a study of response to subunit inactivated influenza vaccine. Study-wide findings and caveats: Authors suggested each seasonal influenza vaccination recruits few new T cells.

Each CDR3 protein is one row after TCRdb ran MiXCR on the RT-PCR reads. In the table there are over 650,000 distinct CDR3 sequences, roughly 20% of which are singletons. Source: PBMCs from blood, taken about 5 days after vaccination. The source of this sequence is a man over 45 who received an inactivated influenza vaccine. The chain carries TRBV4-3 and TRBJ2-7; 9 bases map to TRBD2. This CDR3 is CASSLAVAGGETEQYF. DNA of the CDR3: TGCGCCAGCAGCCTGGCTGTGGCGGGAGGGGAGACCGAGCAGTACTTC.